This T cell receptor beta chain was sequenced for a study of blood T cell repertoires in COVID-19. Study details: The study drew acute and convalescent COVID-19 samples from the United States, Italy and Spain.

Only in-frame clones appear in the TCRdb table, and some are missing; sequencing was by immunoSEQ multiplex PCR. The sample comprises tens of thousands of clones, 82% of which are singletons, and roughly 13% rests with the top ten. Germline lookup yields CDR1 SEHNR and CDR2 FQNEAQ (reference sequence). The CDR3 extends over 11 amino acids. Trimming took 4 bases from V and 2 from J, leaving 2 bases between them. The sequence derives from an elderly woman with acute or convalescent COVID-19. Source material: peripheral blood. The rearrangement uses TRBV7-9 and TRBJ2-5; no reliable D call. The CDR3 coding sequence is TGTGCCAGCAGCTCTCAAGAGACCCAGTACTTC. Encoded protein: CASSSQETQYF.